The 32 T cell receptor beta chains reported below all come from one sample, sequenced in a study of human T cells and chemical hapten exposure. In TCRdb, the RACE reads were re-called with MiXCR into one record per CDR3 protein. The table lists about 350,000 distinct CDR3 sequences, about 5.4% of them singletons. The time point here: pre-sensitization, week 0. Treatment given: therapeutic diphenylcyclopropenone sensitization with weekly scalp DPC. The starting material was whole blood, obtained in connection with sensitization to the hapten diphenylcyclopropenone (DPC). Source of these receptors: a woman in her late teens or twenties with alopecia areata. Some clones in this sample may be carry-over from other donors' samples.

This clonotype was seen many times. This chain uses TRBV6-5 with TRBJ1-2; D uncertain. V dropped 0 bases and J dropped 2 bases, with 10 bases sitting between them. The length of the CDR3 is 15 residues. The germline V gene encodes CDR1 MNHEY and CDR2 SVGAGI. DNA of the CDR3: TGTGCCAGCAGTTACTCGTGGAACGGAAACTATGGCTACACCTTC. This translates into CASSYSWNGNYGYTF.

This clonotype was seen repeatedly, ten times or more. The chain is built from TRBV5-4 and TRBJ2-1, with 8 bases identical to TRBD2. V shed 2 bases and J 3 bases; nucleotides not matched to a gene: 13. CDR1 is SGHNT, CDR2 YYREEE, per germline (reference sequence). The CDR3 totals 18 residues. CDR3 sequence reads: CASSFSLAGTGLYNEQFF. As DNA, the CDR3 is TGTGCCAGCAGCTTTAGCCTAGCGGGTACAGGACTCTACAATGAGCAGTTCTTC.

This clonotype was recorded at least ten times. This chain links TRBV20-1 with TRBJ2-3; 9 bases agree with TRBD2. Germline CDR1 reads DFQATT; CDR2 reads SNEGSKA (reference sequence). This CDR3 spans 15 amino acids. Losses at the gene ends were 2 bases for V and 2 bases for J; bases not matched to a gene: 5. The CDR3 DNA is TGCAGTGCTAGATTTAGCGGGGGCGTCACAGATACGCAGTATTTT. Residues: CSARFSGGVTDTQYF.

This clonotype was counted between two and nine times. The rearrangement joins TRBV12-3 or TRBV12-4 to TRBJ2-7, with unresolved D. V dropped 8 bases and J dropped 3 bases, with 5 bases sitting between them. The CDR3 extends over 10 amino acids. CDR3 DNA sequence: TGTGCCAGCGGAAACTACGAGCAGTACTTC. Translating gives CASGNYEQYF.

This clonotype was seen a handful of times. The chain uses TRBV12-3 or TRBV12-4 and TRBJ1-2; D is ambiguous. V was shortened by 3 bases and J by 8 bases, with 13 bases between the two germline ends. The CDR3 length is 13 residues. The CDR3 DNA is TGTGCCAGCAGTTTTTGGGATTTGGAGGGCTACACCTTC. It yields the protein CASSFWDLEGYTF.

This clonotype was picked up many times. The chain uses TRBV6-2 or TRBV6-3 and TRBJ1-5, with unresolved D. This CDR3 region has 14 residues. Germline CDR1 and CDR2: MNHEY and SVGEGT. The germline V and J ends were trimmed by 10 bases and 0 bases, with 13 bases remaining between them. CDR3 nucleotide sequence: TGTGCCAACCCCATCTCGGATAGCAATCAGCCCCAGCATTTT. Its protein is CANPISDSNQPQHF.

This chain links TRBV20-1 with TRBJ2-7; 11 bases match TRBD2. V gave up 1 base and J gave up 6 bases; unmatched junction bases: 5. Germline V gives CDR1 DFQATT, CDR2 SNEGSKA (reference sequence). The length of the CDR3 is 14 residues. CDR3: CSARGTSGGGEQYF. DNA for the CDR3: TGCAGTGCTAGAGGAACTAGCGGGGGTGGCGAGCAGTACTTC.

This chain connects TRBV3-1 to TRBJ2-1, with 9 positions matching TRBD1. This CDR3 comprises 18 residues. Germline lookup yields CDR1 LGHDT and CDR2 YNNKEL (reference sequence). The V gene end was trimmed by 0 bases and the J gene end by 6 bases; junction bases not matched to a gene: 12. The chain's CDR3 is CASSQDHPPGQGFNEQFF. The CDR3 region has the DNA TGTGCCAGCAGCCAAGATCACCCTCCGGGACAGGGTTTCAATGAGCAGTTCTTC.

This clonotype was counted many times. An end of the junction differs from the germline gene, which may be a read error. The chain employs TRBV7-2 and TRBJ2-1, with 9 bases lining up with TRBD2. This CDR3 has 13 amino acids. Germline V gene data show CDR1 as SGHTA and CDR2 as FQGNSA. Here the CDR3 DNA reads TGTGCCAGCAGCCTAGCGGGGCTAGATGAGCAGTTCTTC. Translation gives CASSLAGLDEQFF.

The chain is built from TRBV12-3 or TRBV12-4 and TRBJ2-3; D unresolved. The CDR3 contains 14 residues. V gave up 6 bases and J gave up 1 base, with 11 bases separating them. The CDR3 nucleotides are TGTGCCAGCAGCCTTTTCTCCCGCACAGATACGCAGTATTTT. Translated: CASSLFSRTDTQYF.

This clonotype was observed at least ten times. The chain recombines TRBV4-3 with TRBJ2-6; D is possibly TRBD1 (6 bases). The ends were cut back, 0 bases at V and 4 bases at J, with 10 bases in the middle. This CDR3 has 16 amino acids. The germline V gene has CDR1 LGHNA and CDR2 YSLEER. The CDR3: CASSQEAGAGANVLTF. DNA of the CDR3: TGCGCCAGCAGCCAAGAAGCAGGGGCAGGGGCCAACGTCCTGACTTTC.

Many counts were recorded for this clonotype. The DNA is left out, because the CDR3 cannot be placed on it with certainty; the CDR3 is given as TCRdb lists it. This rearrangement joins TRBV6-2 or TRBV6-3 to TRBJ1-5. 18 amino acids form the CDR3, both terminal residues included. Germline V gives CDR1 MNHEY, CDR2 SVGEGT. The CDR3: CASSSTSGRILGNQPQHF.

J is TRBJ2-3 and V is TRBV4-1; TRBD2 might be the D (5 bases). The V and J ends lost 7 bases and 6 bases respectively, with 23 bases between them. This CDR3 comprises 16 residues. The germline V gene encodes CDR1 MGHRA and CDR2 YSYEKL. The CDR3 sequence: CASKTILALRSDTQYF. Here the CDR3 DNA reads TGCGCCAGCAAAACAATCTTAGCGCTTCGATCTGATACGCAGTATTTT.

This clonotype has a count of ten or more. The chain is built from TRBV7-2 and TRBJ2-7, with TRBD1 matching over 7 bases. The CDR3 runs 16 residues. CDR1 is SGHTA, CDR2 FQGNSA, per germline. Trimming cost V 0 bases and J 2 bases; bases outside gene matches: 7. Here the CDR3 reads CASSLAAQGVTYEQYF. CDR3 in DNA: TGTGCCAGCAGCTTAGCGGCCCAGGGGGTAACCTACGAGCAGTACTTC.

This clonotype was counted at least ten times. This chain links TRBV7-9 with TRBJ1-1; the D is unclear. The CDR3 is 11 amino acids. Deletions cut 10 bases from V and 6 bases from J, with 12 bases between. CDR1 is SEHNR and CDR2 is FQNEAQ in the germline V gene (reference sequence). For the CDR3, the DNA is TGTGCCACCAAAAAAGGGCCTGAAGCTTTCTTT. It encodes CATKKGPEAFF.

The chain joins TRBV20-1 to TRBJ2-7; 13 nucleotides line up with TRBD2. CDR3 length: 17 residues. The germline V gene encodes CDR1 DFQATT and CDR2 SNEGSKA (reference sequence). V shed 5 bases, J shed 1 base, and the junction held 11 bases outside the gene matches. CDR3 sequence reads: CSAEKQWTSGGSYEQYF. DNA for the CDR3: TGCAGTGCTGAAAAACAATGGACTAGCGGGGGTTCCTACGAGCAGTACTTC.

There are many counts of this clonotype. V and J are TRBV6-1 and TRBJ1-5; D perhaps matches TRBD1 (5 bases). This CDR3 is 12 amino acids long. V was clipped by 7 bases and J by 7 bases, with 11 bases between them. In germline, CDR1 is MNHNS, CDR2 SASEGT. CDR3 loop: CASTEGEQPQHF. CDR3 DNA sequence: TGTGCCAGCACCGAAGGGGAACAGCCCCAGCATTTT.

This chain uses TRBV6-5 with TRBJ1-3; 7 nucleotides agree with TRBD1. CDR1 is MNHEY and CDR2 is SVGAGI in the germline V gene. The CDR3 runs 15 residues. J was trimmed by 1 base and V by 5 bases; bases with no gene match: 5. The CDR3 nucleotides read TGTGCCAGCAGTCGACAGGGAGCATCTGGAAACACCATATATTTT. Encoded protein: CASSRQGASGNTIYF.

This clonotype was recorded many times. The chain is built from TRBV2 and TRBJ1-1, with TRBD1 identical over 7 bases. V lost 6 bases, J lost 1 base, and 2 bases stayed unmatched. Germline V gene lookup returns CDR1 SNHLY and CDR2 FYNNEI. The CDR3 is 13 residues long. CDR3 protein: CASRGQPNTEAFF. The CDR3 bases are TGTGCCAGCAGGGGACAGCCGAACACTGAAGCTTTCTTT.

This clonotype was picked up a small number of times. The DNA of the CDR3 is TGTGCCAGCAGTTTCATAGATAGCAATCAGCCCCAGCATTTT. Translated: CASSFIDSNQPQHF. The chain carries TRBV12-3 or TRBV12-4 and TRBJ1-5; D is unresolved. V lost 3 bases, J lost 0 bases, and 6 bases lay in between. The CDR3 is 14 amino acids.

The CDR3 protein is CASSPQALRPEAFF. The CDR3, as DNA: TGTGCCAGCAGCCCCCAGGCCCTTAGACCTGAAGCTTTCTTT. The chain recombines TRBV7-2 with TRBJ1-1; D remains ambiguous. The germline V gene encodes CDR1 SGHTA and CDR2 FQGNSA. This CDR3 region has 14 residues. The V end lost 5 bases, the J end lost 6 bases, and 16 bases lay between the germline ends.

This clonotype was detected many times. The chain recombines TRBV7-9 with TRBJ1-1, with TRBD1 as a possible D gene (5 bases). Germline V CDR1 and CDR2: SEHNR, FQNEAQ (reference sequence). The CDR3 extends over 15 amino acids. The V end lost 0 bases, the J end lost 10 bases, and 18 bases lay between the germline ends. CDR3 region: CASSLASPGRGGAFF. The CDR3 DNA follows: TGTGCCAGCAGCTTAGCATCGCCGGGACGCGGGGGAGCTTTCTTT.

The chain employs TRBV10-3 and TRBJ2-7; a possible D gene is TRBD1 (5 bases). Trimming shortened V by 3 bases and J by 2 bases, and 11 bases separated the two germline ends. There are 14 residues in the CDR3. CDR1 is ENHRY and CDR2 is SYGVKD in the germline V gene. This CDR3 reads CAISESGQPYEQYF. DNA of the CDR3: TGTGCCATCAGTGAATCAGGGCAACCCTACGAGCAGTACTTC.

This clonotype appeared many times. The chain links TRBV3-1 to TRBJ1-6; unclear D gene. The CDR3 length is 13 residues. Germline CDR1 and CDR2: LGHDT and YNNKEL (reference sequence). Trimming cost V 5 bases and J 5 bases, with 7 bases left between them. The DNA for the CDR3 is TGTGCCAGCAGCGACGGTAATAATTCACCCCTCCACTTT. Translating it yields CASSDGNNSPLHF.

This clonotype was seen more than once but under ten times. It is likely a read error, because the conserved phenylalanine at the end of the CDR3 is missing. The DNA is omitted, as the CDR3 cannot be located on it reliably, and the CDR3 follows TCRdb's listing. The V call is TRBV18, the J call TRBJ2-7; the D call in the table, TRBD1, was not verified against the DNA. Germline lookup yields CDR1 KGHSH and CDR2 LQKENI. The CDR3 region is 11 residues in length, termini included. CDR3 sequence: CARRPRWRPPA.

There are a few counts of this clonotype. The V and J genes are TRBV4-3 and TRBJ1-3; weak D call: TRBD1 (6 bases). This CDR3 is built from 16 residues. CDR1 is LGHNA and CDR2 is YSLEER in the germline V gene. V was shortened by 0 bases and J by 3 bases, with 12 bases between the two germline ends. In nucleotides, the CDR3 is TGCGCCAGCAGCCAAGATGGAGGCAGGGGTGGAAACACCATATATTTT. It translates to CASSQDGGRGGNTIYF.

This clonotype was seen ten or more times. The chain's CDR3 is CASRETAILNTEAFF. CDR3 nucleotides: TGTGCCAGCAGAGAGACAGCTATTTTGAACACTGAAGCTTTCTTT. The genes are TRBV6-1 and TRBJ1-1; a possible D gene is TRBD1 (5 bases). V was pared by 6 bases and J by 0 bases, with 14 bases between. The CDR3 runs to 15 residues. The V gene's germline CDR1 is MNHNS and CDR2 SASEGT.

This clonotype was seen a handful of times. The genes are TRBV5-1 and TRBJ1-6; no firm D call. The V gene lost 5 bases and the J gene lost 0 bases, with 6 bases spanning the gap. CDR3 length: 14 amino acids. Germline CDR1 is SGHRS and CDR2 is YFSETQ. The CDR3 sequence is CASRGSSYNSPLHF. The CDR3 DNA reads as TGCGCCAGCAGAGGGAGCTCCTATAATTCACCCCTCCACTTT.

This clonotype was seen more than once but under ten times. The chain is built from TRBV6-2 or TRBV6-3 and TRBJ2-2; D may be TRBD2 (6 bases). The CDR3 is made up of 15 amino acids. V lost 3 bases to trimming and J lost 5 bases, with 13 bases between them. The germline V gene has CDR1 MNHEY and CDR2 SVGEGT. This CDR3 is CASSYVPGRTGELFF. In DNA, the CDR3 is TGTGCCAGCAGTTATGTGCCAGGGAGGACCGGGGAGCTGTTTTTT.

Ten or more counts support this clonotype. The chain employs TRBV4-1 and TRBJ2-1; D unclear. The CDR3 totals 13 residues. Germline-derived CDR1 and CDR2 are MGHRA and YSYEKL. V dropped 4 bases and J dropped 9 bases, with 13 bases sitting between them. CDR3 sequence: CASSPRWDGEQFF. In DNA, the CDR3 is TGCGCCAGCAGCCCTCGTTGGGATGGTGAGCAGTTCTTC.

The V gene is TRBV19, the J gene TRBJ2-4; no clear D gene. This CDR3 is 15 amino acids long. The germline V gene has CDR1 LNHDA and CDR2 SQIVND (reference sequence). The ends were cut back, 2 bases at V and 0 bases at J, with 8 bases in the middle. This CDR3 reads CASSITVLAKNIQYF. The DNA for the CDR3 is TGTGCCAGTAGTATAACAGTCTTAGCCAAAAACATTCAGTACTTC.

The rearrangement uses TRBV9 and TRBJ1-2, with D possibly being TRBD1 (6 bases). The germline V and J ends were trimmed by 4 bases and 6 bases, with 22 bases remaining between them. Germline-derived CDR1 and CDR2 are SGDLS and YYNGEE. The CDR3 totals 16 residues. This chain's CDR3 is CASSPRDNPNRDGYTF. In DNA, the CDR3 is TGTGCCAGCAGCCCCAGGGACAACCCAAATAGGGATGGCTACACCTTC.